Below are 25 T cell receptor beta chains sequenced from a single sample in a study of cytomegalovirus exposure and HLA in healthy donors. PCR involved 60 Vbeta and 13 Jbeta primers. The assay was immunoSEQ multiplex PCR, and TCRdb's table has in-frame clones only and misses some. This table holds approximately 150,000 clones, 84% found once. The sequencing input was PBMCs. These receptors all come from a girl aged 10-17 years in good health and CMV-seropositive.

The rearrangement uses TRBV10-3 and TRBJ2-7; a possible D gene is TRBD2 (5 bases). The CDR3 has 13 residues. The ends were cut back, 3 bases at V and 7 bases at J, with 13 bases in the middle. Germline-derived CDR1 and CDR2 are ENHRY and SYGVKD. As DNA, the CDR3 is TGTGCCATCAGTGACCAGGCCGGGGAGGAGCAGTACTTC. Amino acids: CAISDQAGEEQYF.

The chain joins TRBV2 to TRBJ2-5; TRBD1 matches at 7 bases. CDR1 SNHLY and CDR2 FYNNEI come from the germline V gene. V was pared by 2 bases and J by 1 base, with 7 bases of the junction left unmatched. This CDR3 is 16 amino acids long. Here the CDR3 reads CASSELQGVVQETQYF. The CDR3 DNA reads TGTGCCAGCAGTGAACTTCAGGGGGTTGTCCAAGAGACCCAGTACTTC.

This clone was seen a single time. The gene calls are TRBV5-6 and TRBJ1-4; D gene uncertain. CDR1 SGHDT and CDR2 YYEEEE come from the germline V gene. This CDR3 is built from 13 residues. V lost 1 base to trimming and J lost 4 bases, with 5 bases between them. CDR3 protein: CASSLWLNEKLFF. CDR3 nucleotide sequence: TGTGCCAGCAGCTTGTGGCTTAATGAAAAACTGTTTTTT. Using reference TRBV5-6 and TRBJ1-4 for the parts outside the CDR3, the full variable domain is DAGVTQSPTHLIKTRGQQVTLRCSPKSGHDTVSWYQQALGQGPQFIFQYYEEEERQRGNFPDRFSGHQFPNYSSELNVNALLLGDSALYLCASSLWLNEKLFFGSGTQLSVL.

The chain uses TRBV9 and TRBJ2-5; 15 bases agree with TRBD2. CDR3 length: 17 residues. With 2 bases clipped from V and 2 bases from J, the junction kept 4 bases outside the gene matches. CDR1 and CDR2 (germline): SGDLS, YYNGEE. CDR3 protein: CASSVGLAGGAQETQYF. The CDR3 nucleotides are TGTGCCAGCAGCGTGGGACTAGCGGGGGGCGCGCAAGAGACCCAGTACTTC.

This chain connects TRBV6-6 to TRBJ2-5; TRBD1 matches 7 bases. This CDR3 region has 15 residues. Germline assignment: CDR1 MNHNY and CDR2 SVGAGI (reference sequence). The J segment lost 4 bases and the V segment lost 5 bases, leaving 10 bases of the junction unmatched. DNA of the CDR3: TGTGCCAGCAGTCCTCCGGGACAGATAGGAGAGACCCAGTACTTC. This gives the protein CASSPPGQIGETQYF.

The chain combines TRBV20-1 with TRBJ1-1; D ambiguous. The CDR3 runs 11 residues. The germline V and J ends were trimmed by 6 bases and 9 bases, with 14 bases remaining between them. Germline assignment: CDR1 DFQATT and CDR2 SNEGSKA (reference sequence). In nucleotides, the CDR3 is TGCAGTGCCCGCAATGAGTCTCAAGCTTTCTTT. This codes for CSARNESQAFF.

The V call is TRBV7-6, the J call TRBJ2-1; possibly TRBD1 for D (6 bases). The V and J ends lost 1 base and 2 bases respectively, with 18 bases between them. CDR1 and CDR2 (germline): SGHVS, FNYEAQ. The CDR3 contains 18 residues. The DNA for the CDR3 is TGTGCCAGCAGCTTAGATCACAGGGCCGGGTTACCCTACAATGAGCAGTTCTTC. Its translation: CASSLDHRAGLPYNEQFF.

V and J are TRBV7-9 and TRBJ2-1, with D possibly matching TRBD2 (6 bases). In germline, CDR1 is SEHNR, CDR2 FQNEAQ (reference sequence). Trimming shortened V by 11 bases and J by 3 bases, and 14 bases separated the two germline ends. The CDR3 has 13 residues. The CDR3 DNA reads TGTGCCCTCCCGGGGACTGTCTACAATGAGCAGTTCTTC. This translates into CALPGTVYNEQFF.

This chain connects TRBV19 to TRBJ1-1; 9 bases align to TRBD1. The CDR3 extends over 14 amino acids. J gave up 5 bases and V 6 bases, and 7 bases lay outside the gene matches. CDR1 is LNHDA and CDR2 is SQIVND in the germline V gene (reference sequence). The CDR3, as DNA: TGTGCCAGTAGCATGACAGGGGGTACGACTGAAGCTTTCTTT. Protein product: CASSMTGGTTEAFF.

This clone occurred once. The chain joins TRBV7-9 to TRBJ1-1; D uncertain. The germline V gene has CDR1 SEHNR and CDR2 FQNEAQ (reference sequence). The CDR3 runs to 15 residues. V lost 4 bases, J lost 3 bases, and 15 bases lay in between. Here the CDR3 reads CASSSQPRLDTEAFF. CDR3 coding DNA: TGTGCCAGCAGCTCCCAGCCCAGGTTGGACACTGAAGCTTTCTTT. The complete variable domain, with remaining parts taken from reference TRBV7-9 and TRBJ1-1, reads DTGVSQNPRHKITKRGQNVTFRCDPISEHNRLYWYRQTLGQGPEFLTYFQNEAQLEKSRLLSDRFSAERPKGSFSTLEIQRTEQGDSAMYLCASSSQPRLDTEAFFGQGTRLTVV.

This chain connects TRBV6-5 to TRBJ1-1; 10 bases agree with TRBD1. The CDR3 totals 14 residues. The junction had 2 bases not matched to a gene; V was cut back by 2 bases and J by 5 bases. Germline V gives CDR1 MNHEY, CDR2 SVGAGI. The CDR3 loop is CASSYGGQGTEAFF. The CDR3 bases are TGTGCCAGCAGTTACGGGGGACAGGGGACTGAAGCTTTCTTT.

This clone is a singleton in its sample. The chain carries TRBV6-1 and TRBJ1-5; 10 positions agree with TRBD1. Germline values: CDR1 MNHNS, CDR2 SASEGT. Trimming at V came to 3 bases and at J to 1 base, leaving 6 bases not matched to a gene. CDR3 size: 17 residues. Written as DNA, the CDR3 is TGTGCCAGCAGTGAGTGGACAGGGGGGTTGAGCAATCAGCCCCAGCATTTT. Translated: CASSEWTGGLSNQPQHF.

This sequence joins TRBV5-1 and TRBJ2-1, with TRBD2 as a possible D gene (6 bases). The germline V gene has CDR1 SGHRS and CDR2 YFSETQ. Trimming removed 2 bases from V and 6 bases from J, with 15 bases in between. The CDR3 runs 15 residues. The CDR3 DNA reads as TGCGCCAGCAGCTTTCTAGGAGGGTCGGGCAATGAGCAGTTCTTC. Its protein product is CASSFLGGSGNEQFF.

The V gene is TRBV9, the J gene TRBJ2-1; TRBD2 matches at 10 bases. The CDR3 loop spans 18 amino acids. Germline V gives CDR1 SGDLS, CDR2 YYNGEE. The J segment lost 2 bases and the V segment lost 9 bases, leaving 17 bases of the junction unmatched. The CDR3 coding sequence is TGTGCCACCCTCTGCACTAGCGGGGCCCATATAACCTACAATGAGCAGTTCTTC. Translating gives CATLCTSGAHITYNEQFF. Full variable domain (remainder filled in from reference TRBV9 and TRBJ2-1): DSGVTQTPKHLITATGQRVTLRCSPRSGDLSVYWYQQSLDQGLQFLIQYYNGEERAKGNILERFSAQQFPDLHSELNLSSLELGDSALYFCATLCTSGAHITYNEQFFGPGTRLTVL.

The chain uses TRBV29-1 and TRBJ2-5, with a weak D call TRBD1 (7 bases). Looked up from germline, CDR1 is SQVTM and CDR2 is ANQGSEA. The germline V and J ends were trimmed by 7 bases and 5 bases, with 14 bases remaining between them. The CDR3 has 12 residues. As DNA, the CDR3 is TGCAGCGCACGGACAGGAGGGGAGACCCAGTACTTC. Amino acid sequence: CSARTGGETQYF.

The chain employs TRBV5-1 and TRBJ1-1; TRBD1 aligns across 9 bases. The CDR3 is 16 residues long. J gave up 5 bases and V 3 bases, and 11 bases lay outside the gene matches. Germline CDR1 and CDR2: SGHRS and YFSETQ. The CDR3 sequence is CASSSIYRGRGTEAFF. Here the CDR3 DNA reads TGCGCCAGCAGCTCAATTTACAGGGGGCGAGGAACTGAAGCTTTCTTT.

This chain connects TRBV4-1 to TRBJ1-3, with 7 positions matching TRBD1. The V gene end was trimmed by 4 bases and the J gene end by 0 bases; junction bases not matched to a gene: 6. The CDR3 has 16 amino acids. Germline values: CDR1 MGHRA, CDR2 YSYEKL. CDR3 protein: CASSRPDRDSGNTIYF. DNA for the CDR3: TGCGCCAGCAGCCGTCCCGACAGGGACTCTGGAAACACCATATATTTT.

The rearrangement joins TRBV9 to TRBJ2-2, with a weak D call TRBD2 (6 bases). The CDR3 runs to 13 residues. Germline-derived CDR1 and CDR2 are SGDLS and YYNGEE. The germline V and J ends were trimmed by 4 bases and 7 bases, with 11 bases remaining between them. This CDR3 reads CASSPPGGGELFF. CDR3 bases: TGTGCCAGCAGCCCCCCCGGGGGCGGGGAGCTGTTTTTT.

The chain links TRBV28 to TRBJ2-1; D perhaps matches TRBD2 (6 bases). V gave up 5 bases and J gave up 8 bases, with 13 bases separating them. This CDR3 spans 13 amino acids. The germline V gene has CDR1 MDHEN and CDR2 SYDVKM. CDR3 residues: CASSPYSGDEQFF. CDR3 bases: TGTGCCAGCAGTCCCTATAGCGGAGATGAGCAGTTCTTC. Variable domain in full (rest from reference TRBV28 and TRBJ2-1): DVKVTQSSRYLVKRTGEKVFLECVQDMDHENMFWYRQDPGLGLRLIYFSYDVKMKEKGDIPEGYSVSREKKERFSLILESASTNQTSMYLCASSPYSGDEQFFGPGTRLTVL.

This clone showed up just once. The chain combines TRBV19 with TRBJ2-5; 7 bases agree with TRBD1. The germline V gene encodes CDR1 LNHDA and CDR2 SQIVND (reference sequence). CDR3 size: 16 residues. Unmatched junction bases numbered 5, after V lost 1 base and J lost 0 bases. CDR3 bases: TGTGCCAGTAGTATAGGACAGGGAAAGGACCAAGAGACCCAGTACTTC. Its translation: CASSIGQGKDQETQYF. Looking up the rest from reference TRBV19 and TRBJ2-5 gives the full variable domain: DGGITQSPKYLFRKEGQNVTLSCEQNLNHDAMYWYRQDPGQGLRLIYYSQIVNDFQKGDIAEGYSVSREKKESFPLTVTSAQKNPTAFYLCASSIGQGKDQETQYFGPGTRLLVL.

The rearrangement joins TRBV27 to TRBJ2-7; TRBD1 is a possible D gene (5 bases). The ends were cut back, 3 bases at V and 5 bases at J, with 11 bases in the middle. This CDR3 is 13 amino acids long. Germline V gene data show CDR1 as MNHEY and CDR2 as SMNVEV (reference sequence). Written as DNA, the CDR3 is TGTGCCAGCAGTTTCGTTCAGGGTAACGAGCAGTACTTC. Translating gives CASSFVQGNEQYF.

The chain is built from TRBV4-1 and TRBJ2-7; a possible D gene is TRBD1 (8 bases). The V and J ends lost 1 base and 7 bases respectively, with 11 bases between them. Germline V lookup: CDR1 MGHRA, CDR2 YSYEKL. The CDR3 contains 13 residues. This CDR3 reads CASSQVQGGEQYF. The DNA for the CDR3 is TGCGCCAGCAGCCAAGTACAGGGGGGGGAGCAGTACTTC.

The chain combines TRBV11-3 with TRBJ1-4; 7 nucleotides align to TRBD1. V trimming: 4 bases; J trimming: 7 bases; junction bases outside the gene matches: 6. This CDR3 is built from 14 residues. The V gene's germline CDR1 is SGHNT and CDR2 YENEEA. Here the CDR3 DNA reads TGTGCCAGCAGCTCCGGACAGGCTATTGAAAAACTGTTTTTT. It is translated as CASSSGQAIEKLFF.

The J gene is TRBJ1-3, the V gene TRBV19; D not resolved. The CDR3 has 13 residues. Trimming removed 6 bases at V and 5 bases at J, with 11 bases between. Germline V CDR1 and CDR2: LNHDA, SQIVND (reference sequence). In DNA form, the CDR3 reads TGTGCCAGTAGAACAGAAAGGAGAAACACCATATATTTT. Translation: CASRTERRNTIYF.

The gene calls are TRBV10-3 and TRBJ1-3, with TRBD1 identical over 7 bases. Germline V gene lookup returns CDR1 ENHRY and CDR2 SYGVKD. The CDR3 is made up of 12 amino acids. Trimming at V came to 9 bases and at J to 7 bases, leaving 6 bases not matched to a gene. The CDR3 loop reads CAIRQGGNTIYF. The CDR3, as DNA: TGTGCCATTCGACAGGGAGGCAACACCATATATTTT.